This TCR beta chain emerged from a study of blood T cell repertoires in COVID-19. For the study at large: Spain, Italy and the United States supplied samples that represented acute and convalescent COVID-19. Sample material is recorded as cDNA or gDNA derived from T cells, B-cell-depleted T cells, or PBMCs.

The CDR3 is made up of 13 amino acids. CDR1 and CDR2 (germline): MDHEN, SYDVKM. The ends lost 6 bases at V and 2 bases at J; junction bases unmatched: 3. As originally analysed: By means of reference gene primer amplification, nucleated cell counts were estimated. Profiling relied on immunoSEQ multiplex PCR, and the TCRdb table lists in-frame clones only, not all of them. V and J calls and clone size come straight from that table; D and trimming were deduced from the DNA. The repertoire holds fewer than 200,000 clones, with around four fifths as singletons. The sequence was obtained from a woman of 80 years or more with acute or convalescent COVID-19. The sample comprised peripheral blood. This chain joins TRBV28 and TRBJ1-2, with 7 bases that match TRBD1. The CDR3 here is CASRWDRNYGYTF. DNA for the CDR3: TGTGCCAGCAGGTGGGACAGAAACTATGGCTACACCTTC.